This T cell receptor beta chain was sequenced for a study of blood T cell repertoires in COVID-19. Turning to the study itself: From T cells, B-cell-depleted T cells, or PBMCs came the material, which was cDNA or gDNA.

This clone has only a few counts. The authors' processing: Reference gene primers were amplified, and this amplification served to estimate nucleated cell counts. Method: immunoSEQ multiplex PCR; TCRdb's copy keeps in-frame clones and lacks some. V and J calls and clone size are those listed in that table; D and trimming were worked out from the DNA. The sample consists of about 130,000 clones, roughly four fifths of them appearing once. The CDR3 is made up of 14 amino acids. CDR1 is SEHNR, CDR2 FQNEAQ, per germline (reference sequence). V dropped 3 bases and J dropped 8 bases, with 16 bases sitting between them.

Sequencing was carried out using peripheral blood. The clonotype was recovered from a human donor in a cohort sampled during active COVID-19. The genes are TRBV7-9 and TRBJ1-2; perhaps TRBD1 as D (6 bases). DNA for the CDR3: TGTGCCAGCAGCTTTCCAGGGGCGCTGGGGGGCTACACCTTC. Protein: CASSFPGALGGYTF.